Listed below are T cell receptor beta chains from one sample, sequenced in a study of T cells in Graves' hyperthyroidism and ophthalmopathy. TCRdb re-called the multiplex PCR reads with MiXCR, one entry per CDR3 protein. Of approximately 600,000 distinct CDR3 sequences listed, approximately 15% are singletons. Source material: blood. These receptors all stem from a woman younger than 45 with Graves' hyperthyroidism that later progressed to Graves' ophthalmopathy. Each CDR3 is given with its conserved first and last residue. Each record gives: D gene, J gene, V gene, CDR3 protein. The D gene is left open where the match is weak.

D gene: .
J gene: TRBJ1-2
V gene: TRBV11-3
CDR3 protein: CASRGMSGVNYGYTF

D gene: .
J gene: TRBJ1-1
V gene: TRBV3-1
CDR3 protein: CASSQDGFGAPGLMNTEAFF

D gene: .
J gene: TRBJ1-1
V gene: TRBV20-1
CDR3 protein: CSASGDRGRITEAFF

D gene: .
J gene: TRBJ1-5
V gene: TRBV24-1
CDR3 protein: CATSDRDTGQPQHF

D gene: .
J gene: TRBJ2-3
V gene: TRBV24-1
CDR3 protein: CATSDTGPPTQYF

D gene: .
J gene: TRBJ1-1
V gene: TRBV2
CDR3 protein: CASSPLGYSTEAFF

D gene: TRBD2
J gene: TRBJ2-1
V gene: TRBV6-5
CDR3 protein: CASSYALAGGHDEQFF

D gene: .
J gene: TRBJ2-7
V gene: TRBV19
CDR3 protein: CASTGNHEQYF

D gene: TRBD1
J gene: TRBJ2-1
V gene: TRBV6-1
CDR3 protein: CASSTGATYNEQFF

D gene: .
J gene: TRBJ2-1
V gene: TRBV2
CDR3 protein: CASQVDNEQFF

D gene: TRBD1
J gene: TRBJ2-5
V gene: TRBV6-1
CDR3 protein: CASRPLEGAETQYF

D gene: TRBD2
J gene: TRBJ2-5
V gene: TRBV20-1
CDR3 protein: CSARVRGLAGQETQYF

D gene: .
J gene: TRBJ1-2
V gene: TRBV11-2
CDR3 protein: CASGGGQENYGYTF

D gene: .
J gene: TRBJ1-1
V gene: TRBV27
CDR3 protein: CASSYSSNTEAFF

D gene: TRBD1
J gene: TRBJ1-2
V gene: TRBV28
CDR3 protein: CASRSDRGIDYGYTF

D gene: TRBD1
J gene: TRBJ1-2
V gene: TRBV12-3/TRBV12-4
CDR3 protein: CASRSGTGLTYGYTF

D gene: .
J gene: TRBJ2-3
V gene: TRBV12-3/TRBV12-4
CDR3 protein: CASRRGVSQDTQYF

D gene: .
J gene: TRBJ2-7
V gene: TRBV11-2
CDR3 protein: CASSSWTDLPSYEQYF

D gene: TRBD1
J gene: TRBJ2-7
V gene: TRBV9
CDR3 protein: CASSEEGTGAYEQYF

D gene: .
J gene: TRBJ1-5
V gene: TRBV6-1
CDR3 protein: CASSAPNQPQHF

D gene: .
J gene: TRBJ1-6
V gene: TRBV20-1
CDR3 protein: CSAPMGDPNSPLHF

D gene: TRBD2
J gene: TRBJ2-1
V gene: TRBV18
CDR3 protein: CASSPPAGGTYNEQFF

D gene: TRBD2
J gene: .
V gene: TRBV7-9
CDR3 protein: CASSPVLASGRYEQFF

D gene: .
J gene: TRBJ2-7
V gene: TRBV30
CDR3 protein: CAYDQGSYEQYF

D gene: .
J gene: TRBJ2-7
V gene: TRBV7-8
CDR3 protein: CASSIDGTPSYEQYF

D gene: TRBD2
J gene: TRBJ2-4
V gene: TRBV2
CDR3 protein: CASSEGTSGIAKNIQYF

D gene: TRBD1
J gene: TRBJ2-7
V gene: TRBV3-1
CDR3 protein: CASSLSQGLYEQYF

D gene: TRBD2
J gene: TRBJ2-1
V gene: TRBV2
CDR3 protein: CASGRTSGGNNEQFF

D gene: .
J gene: TRBJ1-1
V gene: TRBV12-3/TRBV12-4
CDR3 protein: CASSPPILEYSFF

D gene: .
J gene: TRBJ1-1
V gene: TRBV5-1
CDR3 protein: CASSRDPSNTEAFF

D gene: .
J gene: TRBJ1-1
V gene: TRBV28
CDR3 protein: CASRPGRWGTEAFF

D gene: TRBD2
J gene: TRBJ2-7
V gene: TRBV19
CDR3 protein: CASSLPGLGVYEQYF

D gene: .
J gene: TRBJ2-1
V gene: TRBV6-5
CDR3 protein: CASSYGRSSYEQFF

D gene: .
J gene: TRBJ1-1
V gene: TRBV6-2/TRBV6-3
CDR3 protein: CASSYQSSNTEAFF

D gene: .
J gene: TRBJ1-1
V gene: TRBV6-2/TRBV6-3
CDR3 protein: CASSVGLRGTEAFF

D gene: .
J gene: TRBJ1-6
V gene: TRBV11-1
CDR3 protein: CASSLHGRAMNSPLHF

D gene: TRBD2
J gene: TRBJ2-3
V gene: TRBV6-4
CDR3 protein: CASSSLAGVGTQYF

D gene: .
J gene: TRBJ1-1
V gene: TRBV6-1
CDR3 protein: CASSGDTEAFF

D gene: TRBD2
J gene: TRBJ2-7
V gene: TRBV6-2/TRBV6-3
CDR3 protein: CASSDGLEGGYEQYF

D gene: .
J gene: TRBJ2-3
V gene: TRBV24-1
CDR3 protein: CATSGRTDTQYF

D gene: .
J gene: TRBJ2-6
V gene: TRBV3-1
CDR3 protein: CASSQDASGANVLTF

D gene: .
J gene: TRBJ2-2
V gene: TRBV27
CDR3 protein: CASSLSGIPNTGELFF

D gene: .
J gene: TRBJ1-1
V gene: TRBV20-1
CDR3 protein: CSAREHSDLGTEAFF

D gene: .
J gene: TRBJ2-5
V gene: TRBV11-3
CDR3 protein: CASSHRPNQETQYF

D gene: .
J gene: TRBJ2-5
V gene: TRBV29-1
CDR3 protein: CSVEAPLAPETQYF

D gene: TRBD1
J gene: TRBJ2-1
V gene: TRBV10-3
CDR3 protein: CAMTTGMDEQFF